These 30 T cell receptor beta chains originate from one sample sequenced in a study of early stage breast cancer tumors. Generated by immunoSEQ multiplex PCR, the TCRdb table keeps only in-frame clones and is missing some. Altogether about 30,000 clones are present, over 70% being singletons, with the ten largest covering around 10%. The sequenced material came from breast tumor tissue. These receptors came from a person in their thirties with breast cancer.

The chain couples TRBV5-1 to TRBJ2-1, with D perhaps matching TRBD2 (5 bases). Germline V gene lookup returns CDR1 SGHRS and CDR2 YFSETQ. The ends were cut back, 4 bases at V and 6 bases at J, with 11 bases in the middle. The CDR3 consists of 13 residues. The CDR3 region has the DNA TGCGCCAGCAGCCTCGGGATTCTCAATGAGCAGTTCTTC. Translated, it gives CASSLGILNEQFF.

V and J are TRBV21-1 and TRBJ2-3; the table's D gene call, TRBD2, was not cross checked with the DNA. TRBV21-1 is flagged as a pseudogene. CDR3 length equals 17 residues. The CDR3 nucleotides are TGTGCCAGCAGCAGGGGAGGAAGGAACGCTAGCACAGATACGCAGTATTTT. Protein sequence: CASSRGGRNASTDTQYF.

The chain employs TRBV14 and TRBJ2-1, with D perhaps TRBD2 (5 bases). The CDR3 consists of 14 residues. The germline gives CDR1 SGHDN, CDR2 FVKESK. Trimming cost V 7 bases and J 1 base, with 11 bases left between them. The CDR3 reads CASNVGESYNEQFF. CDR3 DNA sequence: TGTGCCAGCAACGTGGGAGAGTCCTACAATGAGCAGTTCTTC.

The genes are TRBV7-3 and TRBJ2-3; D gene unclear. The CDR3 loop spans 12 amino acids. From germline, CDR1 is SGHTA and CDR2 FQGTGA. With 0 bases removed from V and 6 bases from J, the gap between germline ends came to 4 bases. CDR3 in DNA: TGTGCCAGCAGCTTAACTGGGGATACGCAGTATTTT. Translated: CASSLTGDTQYF.

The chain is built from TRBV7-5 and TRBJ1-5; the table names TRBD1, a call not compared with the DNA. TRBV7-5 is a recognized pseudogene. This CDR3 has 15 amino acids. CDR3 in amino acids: CARSPFKGGNQPQHF. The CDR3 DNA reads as TGTGCCAGAAGCCCGTTTAAAGGGGGAAATCAGCCCCAGCATTTT.

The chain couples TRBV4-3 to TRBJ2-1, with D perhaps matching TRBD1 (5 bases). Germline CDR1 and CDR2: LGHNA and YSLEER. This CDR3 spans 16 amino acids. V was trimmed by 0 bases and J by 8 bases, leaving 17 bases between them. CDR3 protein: CASSQDRVGDLDEQFF. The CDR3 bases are TGCGCCAGCAGCCAAGATCGAGTAGGGGATCTCGATGAGCAGTTCTTC.

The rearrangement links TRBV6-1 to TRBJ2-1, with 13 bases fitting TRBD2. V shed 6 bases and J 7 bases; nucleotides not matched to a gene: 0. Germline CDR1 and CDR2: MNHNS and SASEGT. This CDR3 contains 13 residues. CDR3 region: CASRTSGRNEQFF. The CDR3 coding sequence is TGTGCCAGCAGGACTAGCGGGAGGAATGAGCAGTTCTTC.

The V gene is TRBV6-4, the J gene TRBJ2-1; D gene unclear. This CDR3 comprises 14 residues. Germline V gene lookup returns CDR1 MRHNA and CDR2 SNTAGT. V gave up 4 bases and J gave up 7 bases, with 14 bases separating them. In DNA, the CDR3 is TGTGCCAGCAGTGTAAAGGGATGTGGGAATGAGCAGTTCTTC. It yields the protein CASSVKGCGNEQFF.

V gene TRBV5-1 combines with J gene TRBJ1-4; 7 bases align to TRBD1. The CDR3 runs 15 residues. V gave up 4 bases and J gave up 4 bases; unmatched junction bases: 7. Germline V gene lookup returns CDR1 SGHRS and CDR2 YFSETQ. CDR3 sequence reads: CASSPAGTVNEKLFF. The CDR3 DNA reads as TGCGCCAGCAGCCCGGCTGGGACAGTTAATGAAAAACTGTTTTTT.

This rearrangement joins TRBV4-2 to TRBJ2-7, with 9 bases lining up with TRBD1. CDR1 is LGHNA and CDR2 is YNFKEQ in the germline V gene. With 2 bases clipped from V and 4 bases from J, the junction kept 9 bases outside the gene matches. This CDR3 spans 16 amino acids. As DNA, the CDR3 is TGTGCCAGCAGCCAATCCCCGGGACAGGGAACTTACGAGCAGTACTTC. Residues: CASSQSPGQGTYEQYF.

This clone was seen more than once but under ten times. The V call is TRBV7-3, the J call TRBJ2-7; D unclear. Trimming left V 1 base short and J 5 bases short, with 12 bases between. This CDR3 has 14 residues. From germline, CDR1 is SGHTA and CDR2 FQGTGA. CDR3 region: CASSLSTSWNEQYF. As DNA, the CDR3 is TGTGCCAGCAGCTTAAGTACAAGTTGGAACGAGCAGTACTTC.

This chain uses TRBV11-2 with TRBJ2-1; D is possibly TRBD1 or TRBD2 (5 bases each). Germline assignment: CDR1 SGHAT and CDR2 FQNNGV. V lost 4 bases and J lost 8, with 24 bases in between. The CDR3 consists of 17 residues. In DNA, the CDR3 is TGTGCCAGCAGCTACCCTATCTACGTATATGGGGACGATGAGCAGTTCTTC. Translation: CASSYPIYVYGDDEQFF.

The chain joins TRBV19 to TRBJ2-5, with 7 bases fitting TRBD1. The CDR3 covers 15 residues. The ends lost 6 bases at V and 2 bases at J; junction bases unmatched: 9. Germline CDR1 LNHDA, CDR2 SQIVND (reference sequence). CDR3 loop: CASSEGGWGQETQYF. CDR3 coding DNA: TGTGCCAGTAGCGAAGGGGGCTGGGGGCAAGAGACCCAGTACTTC.

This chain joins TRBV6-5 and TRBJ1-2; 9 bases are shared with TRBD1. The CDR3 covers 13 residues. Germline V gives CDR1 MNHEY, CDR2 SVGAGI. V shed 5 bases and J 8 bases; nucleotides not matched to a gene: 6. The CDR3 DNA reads TGTGCCAGCAGTCCAAGGGACAGGGAGGGCTACACCTTC. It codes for CASSPRDREGYTF.

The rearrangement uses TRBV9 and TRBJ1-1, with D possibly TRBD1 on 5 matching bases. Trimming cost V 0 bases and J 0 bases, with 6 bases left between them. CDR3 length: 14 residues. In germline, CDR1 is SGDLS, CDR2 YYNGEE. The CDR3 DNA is TGTGCCAGCAGCGTAGAGGGGCTGAACACTGAAGCTTTCTTT. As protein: CASSVEGLNTEAFF.

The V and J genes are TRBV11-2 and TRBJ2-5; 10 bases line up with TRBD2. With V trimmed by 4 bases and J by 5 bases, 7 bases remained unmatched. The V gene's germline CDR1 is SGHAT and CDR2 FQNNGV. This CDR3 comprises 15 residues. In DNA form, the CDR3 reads TGTGCCAGCAGCTGGCTAGCGGGAGTGAGGGAGACCCAGTACTTC. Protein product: CASSWLAGVRETQYF. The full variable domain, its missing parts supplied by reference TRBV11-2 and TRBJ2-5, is EAGVAQSPRYKIIEKRQSVAFWCNPISGHATLYWYQQILGQGPKLLIQFQNNGVVDDSQLPKDRFSAERLKGVDSTLKIQPAKLEDSAVYLCASSWLAGVRETQYFGPGTRLLVL.

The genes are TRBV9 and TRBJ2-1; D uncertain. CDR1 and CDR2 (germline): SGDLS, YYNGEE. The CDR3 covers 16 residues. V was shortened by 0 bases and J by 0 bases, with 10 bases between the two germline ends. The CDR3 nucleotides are TGTGCCAGCAGCGTAGCTGCCGGAACCTCCTACAATGAGCAGTTCTTC. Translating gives CASSVAAGTSYNEQFF.

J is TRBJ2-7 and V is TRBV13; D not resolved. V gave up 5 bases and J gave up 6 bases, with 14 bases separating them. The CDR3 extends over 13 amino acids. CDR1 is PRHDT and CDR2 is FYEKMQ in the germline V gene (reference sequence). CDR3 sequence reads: CASSSPGVSEQYF. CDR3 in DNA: TGTGCCAGCAGCAGCCCTGGGGTCTCCGAGCAGTACTTC.

CDR3: CASSIGRGGETQYF. The CDR3 DNA reads as TGTGCCAGTAGTATCGGCAGGGGAGGGGAGACCCAGTACTTC. The chain has TRBV19 and TRBJ2-5, with D possibly matching TRBD2 (7 bases). V lost 3 bases and J 5 bases, leaving 13 bases between the germline ends. There are 14 residues in the CDR3. Germline CDR1 is LNHDA and CDR2 is SQIVND (reference sequence).

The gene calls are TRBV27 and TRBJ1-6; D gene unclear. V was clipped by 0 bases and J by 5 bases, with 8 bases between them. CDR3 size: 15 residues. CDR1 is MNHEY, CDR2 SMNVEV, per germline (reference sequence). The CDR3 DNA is TGTGCCAGCAGTTTATCTCCGATTGATAATTCACCCCTCCACTTT. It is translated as CASSLSPIDNSPLHF.

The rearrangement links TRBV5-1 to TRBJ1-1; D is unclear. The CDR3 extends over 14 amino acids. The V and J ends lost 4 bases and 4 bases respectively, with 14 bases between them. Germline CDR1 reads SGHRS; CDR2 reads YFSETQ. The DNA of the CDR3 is TGCGCCAGCAGCGCCCCGGTAGGGTCCACTGAAGCTTTCTTT. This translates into CASSAPVGSTEAFF.

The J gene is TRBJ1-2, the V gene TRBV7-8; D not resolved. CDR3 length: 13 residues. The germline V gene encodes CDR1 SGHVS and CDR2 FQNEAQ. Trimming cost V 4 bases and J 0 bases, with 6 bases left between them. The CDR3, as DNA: TGTGCCAGCAGCTCCCAGACTAACTATGGCTACACCTTC. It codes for CASSSQTNYGYTF. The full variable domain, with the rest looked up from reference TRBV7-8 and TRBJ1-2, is GAGVSQSPRYKVAKRGQDVALRCDPISGHVSLFWYQQALGQGPEFLTYFQNEAQLDKSGLPSDRFFAERPEGSVSTLKIQRTQQEDSAVYLCASSSQTNYGYTFGSGTRLTVV.

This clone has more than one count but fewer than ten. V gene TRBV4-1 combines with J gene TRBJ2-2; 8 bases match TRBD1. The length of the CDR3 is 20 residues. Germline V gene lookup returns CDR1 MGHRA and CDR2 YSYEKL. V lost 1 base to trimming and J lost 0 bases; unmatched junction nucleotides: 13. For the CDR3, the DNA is TGCGCCAGCAGCCAAGTCGGAACAGGGGGAGTGTCCCCGAACACCGGGGAGCTGTTTTTT. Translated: CASSQVGTGGVSPNTGELFF.

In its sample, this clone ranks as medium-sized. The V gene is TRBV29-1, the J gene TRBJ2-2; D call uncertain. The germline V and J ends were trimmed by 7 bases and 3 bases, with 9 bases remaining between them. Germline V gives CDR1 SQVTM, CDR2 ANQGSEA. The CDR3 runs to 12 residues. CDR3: CSGSDYTGELFF. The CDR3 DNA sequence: TGCAGCGGCTCCGACTACACCGGGGAGCTGTTTTTT.

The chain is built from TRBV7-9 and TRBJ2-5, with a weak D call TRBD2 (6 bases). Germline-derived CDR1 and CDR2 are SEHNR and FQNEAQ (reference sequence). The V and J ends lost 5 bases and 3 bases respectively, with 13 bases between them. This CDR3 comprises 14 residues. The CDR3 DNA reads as TGTGCCAGCAGCCCGGAGACTAGAAAAGAGACCCAGTACTTC. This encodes CASSPETRKETQYF.

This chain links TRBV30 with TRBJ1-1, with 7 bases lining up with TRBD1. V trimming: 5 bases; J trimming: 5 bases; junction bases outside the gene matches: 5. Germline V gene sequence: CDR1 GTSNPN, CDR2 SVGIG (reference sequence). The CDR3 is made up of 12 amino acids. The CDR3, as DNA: TGTGCCTGGTCATCAGGGGGGACTGAAGCTTTCTTT. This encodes CAWSSGGTEAFF.

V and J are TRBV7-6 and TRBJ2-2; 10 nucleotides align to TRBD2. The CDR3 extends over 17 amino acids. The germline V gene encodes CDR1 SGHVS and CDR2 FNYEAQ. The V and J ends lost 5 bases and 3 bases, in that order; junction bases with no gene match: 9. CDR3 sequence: CASSPVRLAGYTGELFF. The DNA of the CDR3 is TGTGCCAGCAGCCCCGTACGACTAGCGGGTTACACCGGGGAGCTGTTTTTT.

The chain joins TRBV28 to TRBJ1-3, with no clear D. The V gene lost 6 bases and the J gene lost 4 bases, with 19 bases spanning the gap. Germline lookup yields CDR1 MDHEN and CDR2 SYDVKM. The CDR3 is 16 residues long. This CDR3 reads CASSGYAPSRGNTIYF. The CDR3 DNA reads TGTGCCAGCAGCGGCTATGCCCCATCGAGGGGAAACACCATATATTTT.

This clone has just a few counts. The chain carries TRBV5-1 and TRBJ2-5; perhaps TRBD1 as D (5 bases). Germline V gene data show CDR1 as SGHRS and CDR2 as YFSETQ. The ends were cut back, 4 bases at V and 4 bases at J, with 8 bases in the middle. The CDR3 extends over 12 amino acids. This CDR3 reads CASSQQGETQYF. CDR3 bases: TGCGCCAGCAGCCAGCAGGGAGAGACCCAGTACTTC. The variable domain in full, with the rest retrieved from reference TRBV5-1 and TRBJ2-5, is KAGVTQTPRYLIKTRGQQVTLSCSPISGHRSVSWYQQTPGQGLQFLFEYFSETQRNKGNFPGRFSGRQFSNSRSEMNVSTLELGDSALYLCASSQQGETQYFGPGTRLLVL.

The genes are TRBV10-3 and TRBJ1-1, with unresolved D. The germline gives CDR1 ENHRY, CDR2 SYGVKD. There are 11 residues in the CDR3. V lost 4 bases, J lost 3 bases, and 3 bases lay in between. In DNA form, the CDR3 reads TGTGCCATCAGTGCTGACACTGAAGCTTTCTTT. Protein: CAISADTEAFF.